The 27 T cell receptor beta chains below come from one sample, sequenced in a study of shared clonotypes between healthy human individuals. The protocol was immunoSEQ multiplex PCR, while the TCRdb copy is restricted to in-frame clones and leaves out a portion. The sample lists almost 700,000 clones, around 92% seen once, with approximately 24% in the top ten. It was CD45RO-negative cells, positively selected for CCR7, that made up naive CD8 cells, with terminally differentiated effector memory CD45RA+ cells excluded. The source material was naive CD8+ T cells sorted from blood. Every receptor here comes from a man younger than 45 in good health.

The chain uses TRBV2 and TRBJ2-7; no clear D. Germline loops: CDR1 SNHLY, CDR2 FYNNEI. V lost 8 bases, J lost 2 bases, and 13 bases lay in between. This CDR3 spans 13 amino acids. DNA for the CDR3: TGTGCCAGCTTAGGAGTTAGTACCTACGAGCAGTACTTC. It encodes CASLGVSTYEQYF.

This clone was recorded a few times. The chain is built from TRBV7-3 and TRBJ2-1; D is undetermined. The germline V gene has CDR1 SGHTA and CDR2 FQGTGA. V was pared by 3 bases and J by 5 bases, with 11 bases between. The CDR3 contains 14 residues. The CDR3 loop is CASSFGAANNEQFF. The CDR3, as DNA: TGTGCCAGCAGCTTTGGAGCAGCAAACAATGAGCAGTTCTTC.

The sample holds one count of this clone. This sequence joins TRBV6-5 and TRBJ1-1; D not resolved. V lost 4 bases, J lost 3 bases, and 9 bases lay in between. CDR1 and CDR2 (germline): MNHEY, SVGAGI. This CDR3 is built from 13 residues. The CDR3 here is CASSLRRDTEAFF. The CDR3, as DNA: TGTGCCAGCAGTTTACGACGAGACACTGAAGCTTTCTTT.

The rearrangement links TRBV25-1 to TRBJ2-1; D unresolved. Between the trimmed V and J ends, which lost 7 bases and 0 bases, there was a span of 10 bases. The germline V gene has CDR1 MGHDK and CDR2 SYGVNS. This CDR3 has 14 amino acids. The CDR3: CASNTQSSYNEQFF. CDR3 coding DNA: TGTGCCAGCAATACCCAGAGCTCCTACAATGAGCAGTTCTTC. Using reference TRBV25-1 and TRBJ2-1 for the parts outside the CDR3, the full variable domain is EADIYQTPRYLVIGTGKKITLECSQTMGHDKMYWYQQDPGMELHLIHYSYGVNSTEKGDLSSESTVSRIRTEHFPLTLESARPSHTSQYLCASNTQSSYNEQFFGPGTRLTVL.

Details on this clone: Within the sample, other DNA sequences also encode this same CDR3. The rearrangement links TRBV5-6 to TRBJ2-7; possibly TRBD1 for D (5 bases). Trimming removed 2 bases from V and 3 bases from J, with 9 bases in between. CDR1 is SGHDT and CDR2 is YYEEEE in the germline V gene. The length of the CDR3 is 13 residues. The CDR3 sequence: CASSLTGSYEQYF. CDR3 sequence (DNA): TGTGCCAGCAGCTTAACAGGAAGCTACGAGCAGTACTTC.

This chain uses TRBV28 with TRBJ2-3; D remains ambiguous. The CDR3 is made up of 13 amino acids. Germline-derived CDR1 and CDR2 are MDHEN and SYDVKM. Between the trimmed V and J ends, which lost 4 bases and 5 bases, there was a span of 10 bases. The chain's CDR3 is CASSSLGVDTQYF. In DNA, the CDR3 is TGTGCCAGCAGTTCCCTTGGTGTAGATACGCAGTATTTT.

This sequence joins TRBV7-9 and TRBJ2-7; D uncertain. The CDR3 consists of 13 residues. Deletions cut 2 bases from V and 1 base from J, with 6 bases between. CDR1 is SEHNR and CDR2 is FQNEAQ in the germline V gene (reference sequence). CDR3 coding DNA: TGTGCCAGCAGCTTAAAGGGTTCCTACGAGCAGTACTTC. Residues: CASSLKGSYEQYF. Combining the CDR3 with reference TRBV7-9 and TRBJ2-7 gives the whole variable domain DTGVSQNPRHKITKRGQNVTFRCDPISEHNRLYWYRQTLGQGPEFLTYFQNEAQLEKSRLLSDRFSAERPKGSFSTLEIQRTEQGDSAMYLCASSLKGSYEQYFGPGTRLTVT.

The chain combines TRBV9 with TRBJ1-3; TRBD1 aligns across 8 bases. The CDR3 covers 20 residues. CDR1 is SGDLS, CDR2 YYNGEE, per germline. J was trimmed by 0 bases and V by 0 bases; bases with no gene match: 14. The CDR3 nucleotides read TGTGCCAGCAGCGTAGAGGCCGGGACAGGATTCCCGAGCTCTGGAAACACCATATATTTT. Amino acids: CASSVEAGTGFPSSGNTIYF.

The rearrangement joins TRBV7-8 to TRBJ1-6; D might be TRBD1 (6 bases). V dropped 5 bases and J dropped 9 bases, with 14 bases sitting between them. Germline V gives CDR1 SGHVS, CDR2 FQNEAQ. The CDR3 is 14 residues long. In nucleotides, the CDR3 is TGTGCCAGCAGCCTAGGGGGGTCGGGTTCACCCCTCCACTTT. Translated, it gives CASSLGGSGSPLHF.

CDR3 sequence (DNA): TGTGCCAGCAGCTTGGGCCGGGAGCGGCTATACGAGCAGTACTTC. Its translation: CASSLGRERLYEQYF. The chain links TRBV11-2 to TRBJ2-7; D may be TRBD2 (6 bases). The CDR3 runs 15 residues. The germline gives CDR1 SGHAT, CDR2 FQNNGV. V lost 3 bases and J 4 bases, leaving 16 bases between the germline ends.

The chain uses TRBV25-1 and TRBJ1-1; TRBD1 might be the D (6 bases). The V gene lost 3 bases and the J gene lost 7 bases, with 12 bases spanning the gap. The CDR3 loop spans 13 amino acids. Germline V lookup: CDR1 MGHDK, CDR2 SYGVNS. DNA for the CDR3: TGTGCCAGCAGTGAGACAGGTACCTATGAAGCTTTCTTT. The encoded protein is CASSETGTYEAFF.

The genes are TRBV27 and TRBJ1-2; D gene uncertain. CDR3 length equals 15 residues. The germline V and J ends were trimmed by 1 base and 2 bases, with 11 bases remaining between them. Looked up from germline, CDR1 is MNHEY and CDR2 is SMNVEV (reference sequence). The CDR3 region is CASSLFPASNYGYTF. In DNA, the CDR3 is TGTGCCAGCAGTTTATTTCCAGCAAGCAACTATGGCTACACCTTC.

With regard to this clone: Other nucleotide sequences in the sample specify the same CDR3. The chain combines TRBV10-3 with TRBJ2-7; D could derive from TRBD1 or TRBD2 (6 bases each). This CDR3 is 14 amino acids long. V gave up 0 bases and J gave up 2 bases, with 8 bases separating them. From germline, CDR1 is ENHRY and CDR2 SYGVKD. The CDR3 loop is CAISESGGTYEQYF. CDR3 coding DNA: TGTGCCATCAGTGAGTCAGGGGGGACCTACGAGCAGTACTTC.

DNA of the CDR3: TGTGCCAGCAGCTCCCGAGCCCTGGTGAACACTGAAGCTTTCTTT. Translated, it gives CASSSRALVNTEAFF. The chain employs TRBV7-9 and TRBJ1-1, with no clear D. The CDR3 runs 15 residues. With 4 bases removed from V and 0 bases from J, the gap between germline ends came to 12 bases. CDR1 is SEHNR, CDR2 FQNEAQ, per germline (reference sequence).

The J gene is TRBJ2-7, the V gene TRBV4-1; 9 bases map to TRBD2. J was trimmed by 7 bases and V by 0 bases; bases with no gene match: 7. The CDR3 loop spans 15 amino acids. Germline V gene sequence: CDR1 MGHRA, CDR2 YSYEKL. The DNA of the CDR3 is TGCGCCAGCAGCCAAGACGGCGGGGGGGGTAGTGAGCAGTACTTC. Translated, it gives CASSQDGGGGSEQYF.

The chain carries TRBV6-1 and TRBJ1-5; D remains ambiguous. V lost 6 bases and J 8 bases, leaving 8 bases between the germline ends. Germline CDR1 MNHNS, CDR2 SASEGT. This CDR3 spans 11 amino acids. The CDR3 sequence: CASRTKEPQHF. The CDR3, as DNA: TGTGCCAGCAGAACGAAGGAGCCCCAGCATTTT.

The rearrangement uses TRBV14 and TRBJ2-7; 8 positions agree with TRBD2. CDR3 length equals 21 residues. Germline V gene lookup returns CDR1 SGHDN and CDR2 FVKESK. The trim removed 0 bases at V and 2 bases at J, leaving 21 bases unmatched. For the CDR3, the DNA is TGTGCCAGCAGCCAAGAAGAGGGGTCCGGACTAGCCACCCCCGGGCCCTACGAGCAGTACTTC. Amino acid sequence: CASSQEEGSGLATPGPYEQYF.

To note about this clone: Different DNA sequences within this sample yield the same CDR3. The chain recombines TRBV9 with TRBJ1-5, with D tentatively TRBD1 (6 bases). The V gene's germline CDR1 is SGDLS and CDR2 YYNGEE. Trimming took off 4 bases at V and 0 bases at J, with 11 bases between the two ends. The CDR3 covers 15 residues. The CDR3 DNA sequence: TGTGCCAGCAGCCCCAGGGGATTTAGCAATCAGCCCCAGCATTTT. Its protein product is CASSPRGFSNQPQHF.

The chain joins TRBV25-1 to TRBJ1-2; TRBD1 aligns across 7 bases. The CDR3 runs 16 residues. CDR1 and CDR2 (germline): MGHDK, SYGVNS. Trimming took 3 bases from V and 0 from J; bases not matched to a gene: 7. The CDR3 is CASSDGQDRANYGYTF. CDR3 in DNA: TGTGCCAGCAGTGACGGACAGGACCGAGCTAACTATGGCTACACCTTC.

This chain joins TRBV6-5 and TRBJ2-5, with TRBD1 matching over 10 bases. CDR1 is MNHEY and CDR2 is SVGAGI in the germline V gene. The CDR3 is 15 amino acids. The trim removed 2 bases at V and 5 bases at J, leaving 5 bases unmatched. The CDR3: CASSYPGQGRETQYF. DNA of the CDR3: TGTGCCAGCAGTTACCCGGGACAGGGGAGGGAGACCCAGTACTTC.

The rearrangement links TRBV28 to TRBJ2-7; D might be TRBD2 (5 bases). Trimming pared 10 bases from V and 3 bases from J, leaving 13 bases between. The CDR3 is made up of 12 amino acids. Germline V gives CDR1 MDHEN, CDR2 SYDVKM. The CDR3, as DNA: TGTGCCATTGGTAGCGTCAACTACGAGCAGTACTTC. It specifies CAIGSVNYEQYF.

This clone was counted ten times or more. The chain combines TRBV28 with TRBJ2-2; D is possibly TRBD1 (6 bases). V lost 1 base and J lost 9, with 9 bases in between. The CDR3 has 13 residues. The germline CDR1 and CDR2 sequences are MDHEN and SYDVKM. The chain's CDR3 is CASSLSGARELFF. The CDR3 bases are TGTGCCAGCAGTTTATCAGGGGCCAGGGAGCTGTTTTTT.

The gene calls are TRBV5-5 and TRBJ2-1; D ambiguous. The V gene lost 4 bases and the J gene lost 8 bases, with 19 bases spanning the gap. Germline CDR1 and CDR2: SGHKS and YYEKEE (reference sequence). This CDR3 contains 15 residues. The CDR3, as DNA: TGTGCCAGCAGCCCGGCGCACCCCCTGCCCGATGAGCAGTTCTTC. It encodes CASSPAHPLPDEQFF.

This clone was observed a handful of times. The chain employs TRBV5-5 and TRBJ2-7; TRBD1 might be the D (5 bases). The CDR3 is 18 residues long. Germline V CDR1 and CDR2: SGHKS, YYEKEE (reference sequence). Trimming cost V 4 bases and J 2 bases, with 25 bases left between them. The DNA for the CDR3 is TGTGCCAGCAGCCCAAATCGGACACACGCAGTCAACCCCTACGAGCAGTACTTC. Protein: CASSPNRTHAVNPYEQYF. The whole variable domain, remainder taken from reference TRBV5-5 and TRBJ2-7, is DAGVTQSPTHLIKTRGQQVTLRCSPISGHKSVSWYQQVLGQGPQFIFQYYEKEERGRGNFPDRFSARQFPNYSSELNVNALLLGDSALYLCASSPNRTHAVNPYEQYFGPGTRLTVT.

This chain joins TRBV6-1 and TRBJ2-2; D not certain. Germline V gene data show CDR1 as MNHNS and CDR2 as SASEGT. This CDR3 has 14 amino acids. With 8 bases removed from V and 1 base from J, the gap between germline ends came to 11 bases. The CDR3 loop is CASPRSENTGELFF. DNA for the CDR3: TGTGCCAGCCCTCGCTCAGAGAACACCGGGGAGCTGTTTTTT.

This chain joins TRBV4-1 and TRBJ2-5; tentatively, D is TRBD1 or TRBD2 (5 bases each). Deletions cut 0 bases from V and 3 bases from J, with 14 bases between. From germline, CDR1 is MGHRA and CDR2 YSYEKL. CDR3 length: 16 amino acids. CDR3 bases: TGCGCCAGCAGCCAAGAAGGACATTCCGGGGAAGAGACCCAGTACTTC. Translated, it gives CASSQEGHSGEETQYF.

The chain links TRBV29-1 to TRBJ2-1, with 10 bases aligning to TRBD1. The CDR3 extends over 13 amino acids. CDR1 and CDR2 (germline): SQVTM, ANQGSEA. V shed 6 bases, J shed 3 bases, and the junction held 2 bases outside the gene matches. The CDR3 loop is CSVDRGGYNEQFF. For the CDR3, the DNA is TGCAGCGTGGACAGGGGGGGCTACAATGAGCAGTTCTTC.